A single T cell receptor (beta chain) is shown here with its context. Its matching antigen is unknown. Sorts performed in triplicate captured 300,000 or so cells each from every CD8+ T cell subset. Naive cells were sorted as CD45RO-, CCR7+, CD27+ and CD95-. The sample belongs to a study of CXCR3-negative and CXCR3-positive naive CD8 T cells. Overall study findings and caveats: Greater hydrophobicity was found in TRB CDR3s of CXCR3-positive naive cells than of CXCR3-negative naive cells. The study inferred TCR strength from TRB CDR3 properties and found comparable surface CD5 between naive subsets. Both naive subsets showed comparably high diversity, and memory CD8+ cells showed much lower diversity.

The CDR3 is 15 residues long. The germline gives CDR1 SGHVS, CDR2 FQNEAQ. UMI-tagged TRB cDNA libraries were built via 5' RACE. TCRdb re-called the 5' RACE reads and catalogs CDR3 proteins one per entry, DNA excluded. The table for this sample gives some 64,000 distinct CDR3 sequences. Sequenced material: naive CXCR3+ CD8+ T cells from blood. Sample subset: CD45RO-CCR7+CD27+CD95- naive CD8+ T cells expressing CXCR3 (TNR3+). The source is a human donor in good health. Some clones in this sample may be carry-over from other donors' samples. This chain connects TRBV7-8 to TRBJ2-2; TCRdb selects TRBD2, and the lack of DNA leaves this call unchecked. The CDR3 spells CASSFRLAATGELFF.